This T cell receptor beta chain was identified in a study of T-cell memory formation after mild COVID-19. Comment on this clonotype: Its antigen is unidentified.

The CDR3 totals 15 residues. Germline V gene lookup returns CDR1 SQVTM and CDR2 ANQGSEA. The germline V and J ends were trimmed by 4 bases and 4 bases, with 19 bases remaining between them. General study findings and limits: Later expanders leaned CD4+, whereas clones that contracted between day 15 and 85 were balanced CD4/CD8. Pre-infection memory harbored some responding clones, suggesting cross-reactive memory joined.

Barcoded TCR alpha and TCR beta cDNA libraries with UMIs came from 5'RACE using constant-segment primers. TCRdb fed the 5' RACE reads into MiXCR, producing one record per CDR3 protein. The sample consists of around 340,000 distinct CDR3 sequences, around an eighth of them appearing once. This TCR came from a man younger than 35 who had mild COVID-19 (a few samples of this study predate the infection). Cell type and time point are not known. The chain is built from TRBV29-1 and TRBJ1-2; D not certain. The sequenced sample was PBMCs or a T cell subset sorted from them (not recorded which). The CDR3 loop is CSVVREAAHGYGYTF. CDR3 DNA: TGCAGCGTTGTTAGGGAGGCAGCGCATGGCTATGGCTACACCTTC. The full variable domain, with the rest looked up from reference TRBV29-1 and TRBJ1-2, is SAVISQKPSRDICQRGTSLTIQCQVDSQVTMMFWYRQQPGQSLTLIATANQGSEATYESGFVIDKFPISRPNLTFSTLTVSNMSPEDSSIYLCSVVREAAHGYGYTFGSGTRLTVV.